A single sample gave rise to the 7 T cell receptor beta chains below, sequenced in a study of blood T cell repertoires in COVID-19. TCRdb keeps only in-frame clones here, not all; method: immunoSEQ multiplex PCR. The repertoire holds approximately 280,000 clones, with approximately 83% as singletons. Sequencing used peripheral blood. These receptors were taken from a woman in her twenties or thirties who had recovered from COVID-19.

The CDR3: CASTARSPFEKLFF. The CDR3 DNA sequence: TGTGCCAGCACCGCCAGGTCGCCCTTTGAAAAACTGTTTTTT. The rearrangement joins TRBV27 to TRBJ1-4, with unresolved D. Germline-derived CDR1 and CDR2 are MNHEY and SMNVEV (reference sequence). The V end was cut by 7 bases, the J end by 7 bases, with 16 bases between. The length of the CDR3 is 14 residues.

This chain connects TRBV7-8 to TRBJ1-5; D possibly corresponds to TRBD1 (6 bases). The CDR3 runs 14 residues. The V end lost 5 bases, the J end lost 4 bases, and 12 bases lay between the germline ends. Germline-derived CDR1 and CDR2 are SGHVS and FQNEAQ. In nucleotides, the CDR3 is TGTGCCAGCAGCCTGAACACAGGGAATCAGCCCCAGCATTTT. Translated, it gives CASSLNTGNQPQHF. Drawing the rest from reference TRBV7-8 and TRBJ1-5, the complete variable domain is GAGVSQSPRYKVAKRGQDVALRCDPISGHVSLFWYQQALGQGPEFLTYFQNEAQLDKSGLPSDRFFAERPEGSVSTLKIQRTQQEDSAVYLCASSLNTGNQPQHFGDGTRLSIL.

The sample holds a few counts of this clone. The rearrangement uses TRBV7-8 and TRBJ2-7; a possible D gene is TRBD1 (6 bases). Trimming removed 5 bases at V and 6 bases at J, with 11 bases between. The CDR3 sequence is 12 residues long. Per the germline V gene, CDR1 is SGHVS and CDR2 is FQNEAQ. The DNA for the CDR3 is TGTGCCAGCAGCCTAACAGGGACCGAGCAGTACTTC. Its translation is CASSLTGTEQYF.

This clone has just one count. CDR3 residues: CASSLPGVGNTIYF. Here the CDR3 DNA reads TGTGCCAGCAGCTTACCAGGGGTAGGAAACACCATATATTTT. The chain carries TRBV5-5 and TRBJ1-3, with D possibly matching TRBD1 (6 bases). Between the trimmed V and J ends, which lost 2 bases and 4 bases, there was a span of 10 bases. The CDR3 spans 14 residues. CDR1 and CDR2 (germline): SGHKS, YYEKEE (reference sequence).

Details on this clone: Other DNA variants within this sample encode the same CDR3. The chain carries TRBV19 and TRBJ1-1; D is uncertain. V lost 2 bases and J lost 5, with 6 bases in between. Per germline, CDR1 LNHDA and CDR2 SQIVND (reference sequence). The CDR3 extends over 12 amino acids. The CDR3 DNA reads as TGTGCCAGTAGTATATCTGTAACTGAAGCTTTCTTT. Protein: CASSISVTEAFF.

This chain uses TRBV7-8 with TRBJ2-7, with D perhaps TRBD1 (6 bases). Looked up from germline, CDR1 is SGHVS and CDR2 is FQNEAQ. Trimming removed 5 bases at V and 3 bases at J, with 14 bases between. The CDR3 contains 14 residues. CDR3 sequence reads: CASSDYRDNYEQYF. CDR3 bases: TGTGCCAGCAGCGACTACAGGGACAACTACGAGCAGTACTTC. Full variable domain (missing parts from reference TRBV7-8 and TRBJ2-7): GAGVSQSPRYKVAKRGQDVALRCDPISGHVSLFWYQQALGQGPEFLTYFQNEAQLDKSGLPSDRFFAERPEGSVSTLKIQRTQQEDSAVYLCASSDYRDNYEQYFGPGTRLTVT.

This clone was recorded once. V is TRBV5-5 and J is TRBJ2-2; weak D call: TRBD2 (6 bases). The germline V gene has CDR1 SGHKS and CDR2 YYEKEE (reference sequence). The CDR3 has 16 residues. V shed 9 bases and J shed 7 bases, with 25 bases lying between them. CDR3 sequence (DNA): TGTGCCACCCGAAACGGTATGGAGGGGAAGGTCGGGGAGCTGTTTTTT. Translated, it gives CATRNGMEGKVGELFF.